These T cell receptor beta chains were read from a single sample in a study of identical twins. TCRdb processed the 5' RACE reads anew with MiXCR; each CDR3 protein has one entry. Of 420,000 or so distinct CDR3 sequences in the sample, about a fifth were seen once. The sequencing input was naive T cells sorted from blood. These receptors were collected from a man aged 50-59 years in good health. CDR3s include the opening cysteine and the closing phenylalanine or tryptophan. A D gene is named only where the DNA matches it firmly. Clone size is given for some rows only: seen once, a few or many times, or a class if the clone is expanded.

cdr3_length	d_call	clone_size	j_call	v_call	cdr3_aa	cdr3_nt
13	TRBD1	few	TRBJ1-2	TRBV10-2	CASSSDRVNGYTF	TGCGCCAGCAGCTCCGACAGGGTCAATGGCTACACCTTC
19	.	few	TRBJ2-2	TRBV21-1	CASSKDNERLAANTGELFF	TGTGCCAGCAGCAAAGATAACGAAAGGCTAGCGGCGAACACCGGGGAGCTGTTTTTT
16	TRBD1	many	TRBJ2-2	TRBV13	CASSLGYRGRTGELFF	TGTGCCAGCAGCTTAGGCTACAGGGGGCGCACCGGGGAGCTGTTTTTT
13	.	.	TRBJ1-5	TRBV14	CASSQTILGAQHF	TGTGCCAGCAGCCAGACCATTTTAGGGGCCCAGCATTTT
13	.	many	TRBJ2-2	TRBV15	CATSRFGTGELFF	TGTGCCACCAGCAGATTTGGAACCGGGGAGCTGTTTTTT
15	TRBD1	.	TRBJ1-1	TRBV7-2	CASSFQDRGSTEAFF	TGTGCCAGCAGCTTCCAGGACAGGGGATCTACTGAAGCTTTCTTT
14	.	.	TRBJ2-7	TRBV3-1	CASSPVTGSYEQYF	TGTGCCAGCAGCCCGGTAACAGGCTCCTACGAGCAGTACTTC
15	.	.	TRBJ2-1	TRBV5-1	CASSLAAHLGNEQFF	TGCGCCAGCAGCTTGGCAGCCCACTTAGGCAATGAGCAGTTCTTC
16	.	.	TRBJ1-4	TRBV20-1	CSARALTGAFGEKLFF	TGCAGTGCTAGAGCACTCACCGGGGCTTTTGGTGAAAAACTGTTTTTT
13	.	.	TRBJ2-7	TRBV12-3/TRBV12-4	CASSQDQAREQYF	TGTGCCAGCAGTCAGGACCAGGCGCGGGAGCAGTACTTC
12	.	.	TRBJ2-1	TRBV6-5	CASRPRPNEQFF	TGTGCCAGCAGACCCCGACCCAATGAGCAGTTCTTC
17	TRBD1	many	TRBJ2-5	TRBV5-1	CASSPRMGQKYQETQYF	TGCGCCAGCAGCCCGAGGATGGGACAGAAATACCAAGAGACCCAGTACTTC
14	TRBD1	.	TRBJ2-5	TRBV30	CAWSSGGFRETQYF	TGTGCCTGGAGTTCAGGGGGCTTTAGGGAGACCCAGTACTTC
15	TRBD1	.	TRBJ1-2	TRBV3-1	CASSPRDRANYGYTF	TGTGCCAGCAGCCCCCGGGACAGGGCTAACTATGGCTACACCTTC
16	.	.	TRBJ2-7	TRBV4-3	CASSPSSGGPSYEQYF	TGCGCCAGCAGCCCAAGTTCAGGGGGGCCTTCCTACGAGCAGTACTTC
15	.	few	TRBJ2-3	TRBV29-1	CSPKMLGWGTDTQYF	TGCAGCCCTAAGATGTTGGGGTGGGGCACAGATACGCAGTATTTT
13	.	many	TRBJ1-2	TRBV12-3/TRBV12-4	CASSLRGHYGYTF	TGTGCCAGCAGTTTACGGGGCCACTATGGCTACACCTTC
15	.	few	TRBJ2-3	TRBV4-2	CASSPNTIFTDTQYF	TGTGCCAGCAGCCCAAACACCATTTTCACAGATACGCAGTATTTT
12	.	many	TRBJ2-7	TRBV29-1	CSVQGSSYEQYF	TGCAGCGTGCAGGGGAGCTCCTACGAGCAGTACTTC
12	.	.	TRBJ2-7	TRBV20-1	CSAREGDYEQYF	TGCAGTGCTAGAGAAGGGGACTACGAGCAGTACTTC
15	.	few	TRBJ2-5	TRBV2	CASSVWFGGRETQYF	TGTGCCAGCAGTGTCTGGTTCGGCGGAAGAGAGACCCAGTACTTC
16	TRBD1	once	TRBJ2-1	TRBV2	CASKRTGGESSNEQFF	TGTGCCAGCAAAAGGACAGGGGGCGAATCCAGCAATGAGCAGTTCTTC
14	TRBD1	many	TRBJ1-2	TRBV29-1	CSVGQGQANYGYTF	TGCAGCGTTGGACAGGGACAAGCTAACTATGGCTACACCTTC
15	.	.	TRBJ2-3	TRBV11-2	CASSPGTPRTDTQYF	TGTGCCAGCAGCCCGGGAACGCCACGCACAGATACGCAGTATTTT
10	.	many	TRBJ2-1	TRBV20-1	CSASPAFEFF	TGCAGTGCTAGCCCGGCTTTTGAGTTCTTC
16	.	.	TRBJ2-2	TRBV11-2	CASSFVVGAGTGELFF	TGTGCCAGCAGCTTCGTCGTGGGCGCGGGCACCGGGGAGCTGTTTTTT
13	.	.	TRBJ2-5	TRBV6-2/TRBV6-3	CASSYWQQETQYF	TGTGCCAGCAGTTATTGGCAGCAAGAGACCCAGTACTTC
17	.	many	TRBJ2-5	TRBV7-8	CASSLAGTPKLLQTQYF	TGTGCCAGCAGCTTAGCCGGGACTCCTAAACTGCTTCAGACCCAGTACTTC
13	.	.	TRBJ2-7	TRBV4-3	CASSQDQPYEQYF	TGCGCCAGCAGCCAAGATCAGCCCTACGAGCAGTACTTC
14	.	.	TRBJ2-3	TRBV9	CASSVDRDTDTQYF	TGTGCCAGCAGCGTAGACAGGGATACAGATACGCAGTATTTT
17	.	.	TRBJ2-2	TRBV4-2	CASSQEIRGPNTGELFF	TGTGCCAGCAGCCAAGAAATAAGGGGACCGAACACCGGGGAGCTGTTTTTT